This is a list of T cell receptor beta chains from one sample in a study of cytomegalovirus exposure and HLA in healthy donors. TCRdb's table, derived via immunoSEQ multiplex PCR, lists solely in-frame clones and lacks some. The sample lists about 130,000 clones; 80% were seen once. The sample comprised PBMCs. The receptors shown here come from a male donor in good health and CMV-seronegative. CDR3s include the opening cysteine and the closing phenylalanine or tryptophan. The D gene is left open where the match is weak. Size values are once, few and many counts, or a class for expanded clones, and some rows have none.

v_call: TRBV7-2
clone_size: -
d_call: TRBD1
j_call: TRBJ2-7
cdr3_nt: TGTGCCAGCAGCAGTAGACAGGGAAGGTTGGGGCAGTACTTC
cdr3_aa: CASSSRQGRLGQYF

v_call: TRBV7-9
clone_size: -
d_call: -
j_call: TRBJ1-2
cdr3_nt: TGTGCCAGCAGCGAGACTCTTCCCGGCTACACCTTC
cdr3_aa: CASSETLPGYTF

v_call: TRBV4-3
clone_size: -
d_call: -
j_call: TRBJ2-3
cdr3_nt: TGCGCCAGCAGCCAACTATATCGAGTAGCCACAGATACGCAGTATTTT
cdr3_aa: CASSQLYRVATDTQYF

v_call: TRBV7-9
clone_size: -
d_call: TRBD2
j_call: TRBJ2-5
cdr3_nt: TGTGCCAGCAGCGCGCGGACTAGCCTTCAAGAGACCCAGTACTTC
cdr3_aa: CASSARTSLQETQYF

v_call: TRBV27
clone_size: -
d_call: TRBD1
j_call: TRBJ1-2
cdr3_nt: TGTGCCAGCAGACCACAGGGGGAGTATGGCTACACCTTC
cdr3_aa: CASRPQGEYGYTF

v_call: TRBV7-2
clone_size: -
d_call: TRBD2
j_call: TRBJ2-3
cdr3_nt: TGTGCCAGCACCGATAGTTTGCGGGAGGTCCCTAGCGCAGATACGCAGTATTTT
cdr3_aa: CASTDSLREVPSADTQYF

v_call: TRBV7-2
clone_size: -
d_call: -
j_call: TRBJ1-4
cdr3_nt: TGTGCCAGCAGCCCTAGAGGGGGGGCGGTGTTTAATGAAAAACTGTTTTTT
cdr3_aa: CASSPRGGAVFNEKLFF

v_call: TRBV6-5
clone_size: -
d_call: -
j_call: TRBJ1-4
cdr3_nt: TGTGCCAGCAGAAGGACAGCGAATGAAAAACTGTTTTTT
cdr3_aa: CASRRTANEKLFF

v_call: TRBV4-3
clone_size: -
d_call: -
j_call: TRBJ2-7
cdr3_nt: TGCGCCAGCAGCCAAGGGTTACAGGGCAACTACGAGCAGTACTTC
cdr3_aa: CASSQGLQGNYEQYF

v_call: TRBV5-8
clone_size: -
d_call: -
j_call: TRBJ1-3
cdr3_nt: TGTGCCAGCAGCTTGGGGACTGTTGGAAACACCATATATTTT
cdr3_aa: CASSLGTVGNTIYF

v_call: TRBV9
clone_size: -
d_call: -
j_call: TRBJ2-1
cdr3_nt: TGTGCCAGCAGCGTCCAAGGGGCGCAAAACAATGAGCAGTTCTTC
cdr3_aa: CASSVQGAQNNEQFF

v_call: TRBV5-1
clone_size: -
d_call: TRBD1
j_call: TRBJ2-7
cdr3_nt: TGCGCCAGCCGAGGGACAGGTCTCGCCTACGAGCAGTACTTC
cdr3_aa: CASRGTGLAYEQYF

v_call: TRBV11-2
clone_size: once
d_call: -
j_call: TRBJ2-5
cdr3_nt: TGTGCCAGCAGCCCCCGGGATCCGGGGACCCAGTACTTC
cdr3_aa: CASSPRDPGTQYF

v_call: TRBV7-9
clone_size: -
d_call: -
j_call: TRBJ2-1
cdr3_nt: TGTGCCAGCAGCGGAACTAATACTGAGCAGTTCTTC
cdr3_aa: CASSGTNTEQFF

v_call: TRBV6-5
clone_size: -
d_call: TRBD1
j_call: TRBJ1-2
cdr3_nt: TGTGCCAGCAGGACAGGGGAAACTTATGGCTACACCTTC
cdr3_aa: CASRTGETYGYTF

v_call: TRBV30
clone_size: -
d_call: -
j_call: TRBJ1-3
cdr3_nt: TGTGCCTGGAGTGTACAGGGTACGTTCTCTGGAAACACCATATATTTT
cdr3_aa: CAWSVQGTFSGNTIYF

v_call: TRBV18
clone_size: -
d_call: -
j_call: TRBJ2-7
cdr3_nt: TGTGCCAGCTCACCACCGGAGGTCGGAAGCCACGAGCAGTACTTC
cdr3_aa: CASSPPEVGSHEQYF

v_call: TRBV19
clone_size: -
d_call: TRBD1
j_call: TRBJ1-5
cdr3_nt: TGTGCCAGTAGTAGGGGACAGGGAAATCAGCCCCAGCATTTT
cdr3_aa: CASSRGQGNQPQHF

v_call: TRBV6-1
clone_size: few
d_call: -
j_call: TRBJ2-3
cdr3_nt: TGTGCCAGCAGTGCCCCCCAGGATACGCAGTATTTT
cdr3_aa: CASSAPQDTQYF

v_call: TRBV11-2
clone_size: -
d_call: TRBD1
j_call: TRBJ2-7
cdr3_nt: TGTGCCAGCAGCCGTGGGACAGGGGGCTACGAGCAGTACTTC
cdr3_aa: CASSRGTGGYEQYF

v_call: TRBV5-1
clone_size: -
d_call: -
j_call: TRBJ1-1
cdr3_nt: TGCGCCAGCAGCCCCCAATCAGGGTATAACACTGAAGCTTTCTTT
cdr3_aa: CASSPQSGYNTEAFF

v_call: TRBV12-5
clone_size: once
d_call: TRBD1
j_call: TRBJ2-5
cdr3_nt: TGTGCTAGTGGTTTGCCCTGGACAGGGGTGGAGACCCAGTACTTC
cdr3_aa: CASGLPWTGVETQYF

v_call: TRBV9
clone_size: -
d_call: -
j_call: TRBJ2-1
cdr3_nt: TGTGCCAGCAGCCAACGAGGAGGGTACAATGAGCAGTTCTTC
cdr3_aa: CASSQRGGYNEQFF

v_call: TRBV9
clone_size: -
d_call: -
j_call: TRBJ1-3
cdr3_nt: TGTGCCAGCAGCGTAGATGCGGGCGCGGGAAACACCATATATTTT
cdr3_aa: CASSVDAGAGNTIYF

v_call: TRBV7-9
clone_size: -
d_call: TRBD2
j_call: TRBJ2-3
cdr3_nt: TGTGCCAGCAGCGTTAGCGGGGGGGTTACAGATACGCAGTATTTT
cdr3_aa: CASSVSGGVTDTQYF

v_call: TRBV7-3
clone_size: -
d_call: -
j_call: TRBJ2-2
cdr3_nt: TGTGCCAGCAGCTTAGGCCAGGGGACCGGGGAGCTGTTTTTT
cdr3_aa: CASSLGQGTGELFF

v_call: TRBV2
clone_size: -
d_call: -
j_call: TRBJ2-7
cdr3_nt: TGTGCCAGCAGGATCGTCAGTACCTACGAGCAGTACTTC
cdr3_aa: CASRIVSTYEQYF

v_call: TRBV7-8
clone_size: -
d_call: TRBD1
j_call: TRBJ1-2
cdr3_nt: TGTGCCAGCAGCCCGAGGGGCCCGGGGACAGGGGTAGGCTACACCTTC
cdr3_aa: CASSPRGPGTGVGYTF

v_call: TRBV2
clone_size: -
d_call: TRBD1
j_call: TRBJ1-4
cdr3_nt: TGTGCCAGCAGTGTTGGTACAGGGGGCGATGAAAAACTGTTTTTT
cdr3_aa: CASSVGTGGDEKLFF

v_call: TRBV7-2
clone_size: few
d_call: -
j_call: TRBJ2-7
cdr3_nt: TGTGCCAGCAGCTTGGGCCAGCAGTACGAGCAGTACTTC
cdr3_aa: CASSLGQQYEQYF

v_call: TRBV2
clone_size: -
d_call: -
j_call: TRBJ1-2
cdr3_nt: TGTGCCAGCACCGGGGTGCATGGCTACACCTTC
cdr3_aa: CASTGVHGYTF

v_call: TRBV4-2
clone_size: -
d_call: TRBD1
j_call: TRBJ2-4
cdr3_nt: TGTGCCAGCAGCCAAGATGCCGGAGGACAGGGAGGCAAAAACAGTCAGTACTTC
cdr3_aa: CASSQDAGGQGGKNSQYF

v_call: TRBV6-4
clone_size: -
d_call: TRBD2
j_call: TRBJ2-3
cdr3_nt: TGTGCCAGCAGTGCGGGGGGGCACACAGATACGCAGTATTTT
cdr3_aa: CASSAGGHTDTQYF

v_call: TRBV11-2
clone_size: -
d_call: TRBD1
j_call: TRBJ1-1
cdr3_nt: TGTGCCAGCAGCTTAGAAGGACAGGTGGTTTATGTGGCTGAAGCTTTCTTT
cdr3_aa: CASSLEGQVVYVAEAFF

v_call: TRBV19
clone_size: once
d_call: TRBD2
j_call: TRBJ2-7
cdr3_nt: TGTGCCAGTAGTACCTTCCTTAGCGGGAGGGCCGGGTACGAGCAGTACTTC
cdr3_aa: CASSTFLSGRAGYEQYF

v_call: TRBV6-4
clone_size: once
d_call: -
j_call: TRBJ1-1
cdr3_nt: TGTGCCAGCAGTTCCGATATTACAGGGCGTGAAACTGAAGCTTTCTTT
cdr3_aa: CASSSDITGRETEAFF

v_call: TRBV5-8
clone_size: -
d_call: -
j_call: TRBJ2-1
cdr3_nt: TGTGCCAGCAGCCTTAGCGGCAACTACAATGAGCAGTTCTTC
cdr3_aa: CASSLSGNYNEQFF

v_call: TRBV4-1
clone_size: -
d_call: TRBD2
j_call: TRBJ2-5
cdr3_nt: TGCGCCAGCAGCTTGGGACTAGCACCCGAGACCCAGTACTTC
cdr3_aa: CASSLGLAPETQYF

v_call: TRBV7-9
clone_size: -
d_call: -
j_call: TRBJ2-1
cdr3_nt: TGTGCCAGCAGCCCCCCACTCCTAGGATTTAATGAGCAGTTCTTC
cdr3_aa: CASSPPLLGFNEQFF

v_call: TRBV7-2
clone_size: -
d_call: -
j_call: TRBJ1-1
cdr3_nt: TGTGCCAGCACCCTAACCAGGGGGAACACTGAAGCTTTCTTT
cdr3_aa: CASTLTRGNTEAFF

v_call: TRBV30
clone_size: few
d_call: -
j_call: TRBJ2-4
cdr3_nt: TGTGCCTGGAGTGTACGGGGGGCGCAGAACATTCAGTACTTC
cdr3_aa: CAWSVRGAQNIQYF

v_call: TRBV6-5
clone_size: -
d_call: TRBD1
j_call: TRBJ2-1
cdr3_nt: TGTGCCAGCGGACAGGGGGCGAGGAATGAGCAGTTCTTC
cdr3_aa: CASGQGARNEQFF

v_call: TRBV7-9
clone_size: -
d_call: -
j_call: TRBJ2-7
cdr3_nt: TGTGCCAGCACCACGGGGGACGAGCAGTACTTC
cdr3_aa: CASTTGDEQYF

v_call: TRBV11-2
clone_size: -
d_call: -
j_call: TRBJ2-7
cdr3_nt: TGTGCCAGCACCTTCACTCATGCAACCTACGAGCAGTACTTC
cdr3_aa: CASTFTHATYEQYF

v_call: TRBV27
clone_size: -
d_call: TRBD1
j_call: TRBJ2-1
cdr3_nt: TGTGCCAGCAGCAACCCACCGGGACAGAACCAGAATGAGCAGTTCTTC
cdr3_aa: CASSNPPGQNQNEQFF

v_call: TRBV5-1
clone_size: -
d_call: TRBD1
j_call: TRBJ2-2
cdr3_nt: TGCGCCAGCAGTTCCGGGACAGGGAACACCGGGGAGCTGTTTTTT
cdr3_aa: CASSSGTGNTGELFF

v_call: TRBV7-9
clone_size: -
d_call: -
j_call: TRBJ2-7
cdr3_nt: TGTGCCAGCAGCTTATTCGGGGGACACGAGCAGTACTTC
cdr3_aa: CASSLFGGHEQYF

v_call: TRBV7-9
clone_size: -
d_call: -
j_call: TRBJ1-1
cdr3_nt: TGTGCCAGCAGCTCAAGGACACATGAAGCTTTCTTT
cdr3_aa: CASSSRTHEAFF

v_call: TRBV11-2
clone_size: -
d_call: TRBD1
j_call: TRBJ2-7
cdr3_nt: TGTGCCAGCAGCGACGTGGGAGGCAGGGGGCAAGGGGAGCAGTACTTC
cdr3_aa: CASSDVGGRGQGEQYF

v_call: TRBV25-1
clone_size: few
d_call: TRBD2
j_call: TRBJ2-5
cdr3_nt: TGTGCCAGCAGGTCGCTCAAACTAGCGGGAGTAGAGACCCAGTACTTC
cdr3_aa: CASRSLKLAGVETQYF

v_call: TRBV14
clone_size: -
d_call: TRBD1
j_call: TRBJ1-4
cdr3_nt: TGTGCCAGCAGCCAAGTGGTGACAGGGAATGAAAAACTGTTTTTT
cdr3_aa: CASSQVVTGNEKLFF

v_call: TRBV7-2
clone_size: -
d_call: TRBD2
j_call: TRBJ2-3
cdr3_nt: TGTGCCAGCACCCAAGCGGGACTCCTAGATACGCAGTATTTT
cdr3_aa: CASTQAGLLDTQYF

v_call: TRBV6-1
clone_size: few
d_call: -
j_call: TRBJ1-5
cdr3_nt: TGTGCCAGCAGTGAAAGAGCAGGGGAAGGTCAGCCCCAGCATTTT
cdr3_aa: CASSERAGEGQPQHF